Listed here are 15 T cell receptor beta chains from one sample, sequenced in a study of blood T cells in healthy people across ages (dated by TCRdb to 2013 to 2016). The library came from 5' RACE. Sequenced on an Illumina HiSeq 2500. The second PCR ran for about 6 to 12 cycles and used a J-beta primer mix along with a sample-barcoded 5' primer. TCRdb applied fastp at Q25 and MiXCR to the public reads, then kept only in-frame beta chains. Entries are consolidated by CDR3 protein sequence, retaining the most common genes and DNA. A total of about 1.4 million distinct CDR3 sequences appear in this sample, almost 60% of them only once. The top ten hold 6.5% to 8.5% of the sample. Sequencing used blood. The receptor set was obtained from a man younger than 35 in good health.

The CDR3 loop is CAISESRLALSEQYF. The CDR3 bases are TGTGCCATCAGTGAATCAAGACTAGCATTAAGCGAGCAGTACTTC. This chain uses TRBV10-3 with TRBJ2-7; 7 positions agree with TRBD2. The CDR3 runs to 15 residues. V lost 3 bases and J lost 6; bases outside the gene matches: 11. Germline lookup yields CDR1 ENHRY and CDR2 SYGVKD.

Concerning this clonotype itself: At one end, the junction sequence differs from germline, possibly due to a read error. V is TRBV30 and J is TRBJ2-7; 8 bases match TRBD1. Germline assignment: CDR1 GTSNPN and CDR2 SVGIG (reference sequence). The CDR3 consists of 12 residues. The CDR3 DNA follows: TGTGCCGGGAGCACAGGGGGCTACGAGCAGTACTTC. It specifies CAGSTGGYEQYF.

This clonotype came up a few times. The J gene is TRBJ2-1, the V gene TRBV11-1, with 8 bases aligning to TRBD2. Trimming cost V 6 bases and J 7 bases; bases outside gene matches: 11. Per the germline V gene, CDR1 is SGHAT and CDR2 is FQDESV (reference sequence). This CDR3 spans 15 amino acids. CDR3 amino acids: CASRPDLGLENEQFF. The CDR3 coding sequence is TGTGCCAGCAGACCAGATCTGGGACTAGAGAATGAGCAGTTCTTC.

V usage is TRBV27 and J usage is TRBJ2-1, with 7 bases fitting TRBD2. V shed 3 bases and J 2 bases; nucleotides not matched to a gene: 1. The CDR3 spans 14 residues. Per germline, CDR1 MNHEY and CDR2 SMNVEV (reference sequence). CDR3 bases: TGTGCCAGCAGTTTGGGGACTACCTACAATGAGCAGTTCTTC. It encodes CASSLGTTYNEQFF.

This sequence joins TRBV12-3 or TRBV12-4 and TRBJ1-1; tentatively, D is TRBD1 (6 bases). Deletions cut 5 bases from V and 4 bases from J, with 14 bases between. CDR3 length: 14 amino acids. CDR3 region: CASSPIRGLTEAFF. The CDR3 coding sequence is TGTGCCAGCAGTCCAATCAGGGGTCTCACTGAAGCTTTCTTT.

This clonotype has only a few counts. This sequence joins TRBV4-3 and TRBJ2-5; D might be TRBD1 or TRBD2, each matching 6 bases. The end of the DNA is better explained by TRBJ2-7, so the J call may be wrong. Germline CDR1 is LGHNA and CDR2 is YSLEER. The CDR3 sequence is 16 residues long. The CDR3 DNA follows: TGCGCCAGCAGCCAAGATGTCACTAGGGGGGCATCCGAGCAGTACTTC. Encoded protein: CASSQDVTRGASEQYF.

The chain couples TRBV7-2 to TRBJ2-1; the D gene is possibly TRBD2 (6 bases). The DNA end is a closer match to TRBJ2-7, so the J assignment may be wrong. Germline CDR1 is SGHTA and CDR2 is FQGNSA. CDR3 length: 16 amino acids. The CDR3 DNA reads TGTGCCAGCAGCTTAGTAGCGGCAAGCTCCTACAATGAGCAGTACTTC. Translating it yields CASSLVAASSYNEQYF.

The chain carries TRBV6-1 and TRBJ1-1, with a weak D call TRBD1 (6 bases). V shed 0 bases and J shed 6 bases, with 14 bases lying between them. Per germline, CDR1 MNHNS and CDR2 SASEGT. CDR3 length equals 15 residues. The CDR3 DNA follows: TGTGCCAGCAGTGAAGCAGGGGGAAACTGGGCTGAAGCTTTCTTT. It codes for CASSEAGGNWAEAFF.

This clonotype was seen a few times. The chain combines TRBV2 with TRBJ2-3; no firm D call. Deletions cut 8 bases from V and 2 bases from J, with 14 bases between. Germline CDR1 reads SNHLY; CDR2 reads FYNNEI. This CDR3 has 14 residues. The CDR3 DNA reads TGTGCCAGCCACTTCCTCGCGGACACAGATACGCAGTATTTT. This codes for CASHFLADTDTQYF.

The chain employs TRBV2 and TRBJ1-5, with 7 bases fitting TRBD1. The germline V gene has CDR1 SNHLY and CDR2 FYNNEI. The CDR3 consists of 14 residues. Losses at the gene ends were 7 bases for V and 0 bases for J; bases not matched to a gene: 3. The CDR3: CASTWDSSNQPQHF. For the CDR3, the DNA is TGTGCCAGCACCTGGGACAGTAGCAATCAGCCCCAGCATTTT.

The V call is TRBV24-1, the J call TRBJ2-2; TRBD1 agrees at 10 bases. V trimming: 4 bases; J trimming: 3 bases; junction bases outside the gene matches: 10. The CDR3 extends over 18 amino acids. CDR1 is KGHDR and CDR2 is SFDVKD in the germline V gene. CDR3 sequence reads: CATSEGDRGNPDTGELFF. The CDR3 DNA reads TGTGCCACCAGTGAAGGGGACAGGGGAAATCCAGACACCGGGGAGCTGTTTTTT.

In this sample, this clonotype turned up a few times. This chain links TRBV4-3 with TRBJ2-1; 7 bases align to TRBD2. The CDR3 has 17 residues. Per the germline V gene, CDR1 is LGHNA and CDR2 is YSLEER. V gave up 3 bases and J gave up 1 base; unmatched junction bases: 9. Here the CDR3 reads CASSQGGGGASYNEQFF. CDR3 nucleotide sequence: TGCGCCAGCAGCCAGGGCGGGGGAGGCGCTTCCTACAATGAGCAGTTCTTC.

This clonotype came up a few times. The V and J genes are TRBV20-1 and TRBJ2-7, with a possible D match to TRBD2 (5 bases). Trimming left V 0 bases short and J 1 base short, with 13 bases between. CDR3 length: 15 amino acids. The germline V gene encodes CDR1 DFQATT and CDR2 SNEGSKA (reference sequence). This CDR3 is CSARDGVRGSYEQYF. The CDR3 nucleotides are TGCAGTGCTAGAGATGGGGTGAGAGGGTCCTACGAGCAGTACTTC.

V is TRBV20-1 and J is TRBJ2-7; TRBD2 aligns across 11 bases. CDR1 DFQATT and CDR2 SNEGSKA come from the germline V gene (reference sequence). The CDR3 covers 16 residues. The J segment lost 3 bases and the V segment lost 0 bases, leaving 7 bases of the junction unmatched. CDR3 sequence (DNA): TGCAGTGCTAGAGAGGGGACTAGCGGAGGAAGCTACGAGCAGTACTTC. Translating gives CSAREGTSGGSYEQYF.

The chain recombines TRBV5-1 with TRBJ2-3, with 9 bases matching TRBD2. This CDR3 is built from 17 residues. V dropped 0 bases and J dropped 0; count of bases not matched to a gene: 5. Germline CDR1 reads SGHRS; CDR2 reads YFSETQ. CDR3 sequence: CASSLEVSGGSTDTQYF. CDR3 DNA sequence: TGCGCCAGCAGCTTGGAGGTTAGCGGGGGTAGCACAGATACGCAGTATTTT.